What follows are 11 T cell receptor beta chains derived from one specimen sequenced in a study of T cell changes during pregnancy in multiple sclerosis (dated by TCRdb to about 2019). The library was generated by the immunoSEQ multiplex PCR assay. Not all clones reach the TCRdb copy of this immuneACCESS table, which keeps in-frame sequences only. Checked studies attribute under half of the gap to unresolved V genes and leave the rest unexplained. Recorded for this sample are about 46,000 clones; 93% of them occurred a single time. Jointly, the top ten make up roughly 4.3% of the sample. Sequencing was performed on CD8+ T cells from peripheral blood mononuclear cells, taken after pregnancy. Every receptor here comes from a female donor with multiple sclerosis, enrolled in a pregnancy study.

This clone occurred a few times. This chain joins TRBV13 and TRBJ2-7; TRBD1 agrees at 7 bases. J was trimmed by 7 bases and V by 4 bases; bases with no gene match: 13. This CDR3 has 15 amino acids. Germline V gene sequence: CDR1 PRHDT, CDR2 FYEKMQ (reference sequence). CDR3 sequence reads: CASSSLTGIVIEQYF. CDR3 nucleotides: TGTGCCAGCAGCTCTCTGACAGGGATCGTAATAGAGCAGTACTTC.

Worth noting for this clone: The same CDR3 is also encoded by other DNA sequences in this sample. V is TRBV27 and J is TRBJ2-7; D is possibly TRBD1 (6 bases). Germline assignment: CDR1 MNHEY and CDR2 SMNVEV (reference sequence). The ends were cut back, 6 bases at V and 0 bases at J, with 12 bases in the middle. CDR3 length: 14 amino acids. CDR3 protein: CASSPGTSSYEQYF. CDR3 DNA: TGTGCCAGCAGCCCTGGGACATCCTCCTACGAGCAGTACTTC.

This rearrangement joins TRBV7-9 to TRBJ2-3; perhaps TRBD2 as D (5 bases). CDR1 SEHNR and CDR2 FQNEAQ come from the germline V gene (reference sequence). V shed 6 bases and J shed 5 bases, with 12 bases lying between them. This CDR3 region has 13 residues. For the CDR3, the DNA is TGTGCCAGCAGTTTGGAGGTACTAGATACGCAGTATTTT. Its translation: CASSLEVLDTQYF.

The chain links TRBV7-9 to TRBJ2-1; 8 nucleotides match TRBD1. J lost 9 bases, V lost 8 bases, and 6 bases had no gene match. Germline V lookup: CDR1 SEHNR, CDR2 FQNEAQ (reference sequence). The CDR3 length is 12 residues. CDR3: CASRDRGSEQFF. The CDR3 DNA reads TGTGCCAGCCGCGACAGGGGAAGTGAGCAGTTCTTC.

The rearrangement joins TRBV5-8 to TRBJ1-4; 8 positions agree with TRBD1. Per the germline V gene, CDR1 is SGHTS and CDR2 is YDEGEE. The CDR3 is 14 amino acids. V shed 2 bases, J shed 5 bases, and the junction held 2 bases outside the gene matches. Written as DNA, the CDR3 is TGTGCCAGCAGCTTCGGGACAGGAAATGAAAAACTGTTTTTT. Protein sequence: CASSFGTGNEKLFF.

This clone turned up a few times. The J gene is TRBJ2-1, the V gene TRBV7-6; 8 nucleotides align to TRBD1. V dropped 5 bases and J dropped 13; count of bases not matched to a gene: 10. The length of the CDR3 is 13 residues. Per germline, CDR1 SGHVS and CDR2 FNYEAQ. The CDR3, as DNA: TGTGCCAGCAGCCCCCCAACGGGGACAGGTCAGTTCTTC. Amino acids: CASSPPTGTGQFF.

This clone was seen just once. This chain joins TRBV19 and TRBJ2-7; the match to TRBD2 covers 13 bases. There are 16 residues in the CDR3. The trim removed 5 bases at V and 5 bases at J, leaving 9 bases unmatched. From germline, CDR1 is LNHDA and CDR2 SQIVND (reference sequence). CDR3 sequence: CASSGLAGVPGDEQYF. The CDR3 DNA reads TGTGCCAGTAGTGGACTAGCGGGAGTACCAGGCGACGAGCAGTACTTC.

The gene calls are TRBV27 and TRBJ2-7; D call uncertain. The germline V gene encodes CDR1 MNHEY and CDR2 SMNVEV (reference sequence). This CDR3 spans 12 amino acids. The ends were cut back, 4 bases at V and 6 bases at J, with 10 bases in the middle. This chain's CDR3 is CASSSGRREQYF. CDR3 bases: TGTGCCAGCAGTTCAGGTAGGCGCGAGCAGTACTTC.

The rearrangement uses TRBV4-1 and TRBJ2-7; 7 positions agree with TRBD1. Germline trimming cut 3 bases from V and 7 bases from J; bases unmatched to any gene: 6. The CDR3 contains 13 residues. Germline loops: CDR1 MGHRA, CDR2 YSYEKL. The CDR3 nucleotides read TGCGCCAGCAGCCATTATGCAGGGGGTGAGCAGTACTTC. Protein sequence: CASSHYAGGEQYF.

The V gene is TRBV7-9, the J gene TRBJ2-2; 10 nucleotides align to TRBD2. With V trimmed by 5 bases and J by 1 base, 4 bases remained unmatched. Germline assignment: CDR1 SEHNR and CDR2 FQNEAQ (reference sequence). This CDR3 has 16 amino acids. The CDR3 protein is CASSDWTSGNTGELFF. The CDR3 nucleotides read TGTGCCAGCAGCGATTGGACTAGCGGGAACACCGGGGAGCTGTTTTTT. The entire variable domain, with the rest obtained from reference TRBV7-9 and TRBJ2-2, is as follows: DTGVSQNPRHKITKRGQNVTFRCDPISEHNRLYWYRQTLGQGPEFLTYFQNEAQLEKSRLLSDRFSAERPKGSFSTLEIQRTEQGDSAMYLCASSDWTSGNTGELFFGEGSRLTVL.

The table lists this clone with a count of one. The chain links TRBV7-9 to TRBJ2-1, with TRBD2 matching over 9 bases. V dropped 7 bases and J dropped 6; count of bases not matched to a gene: 7. In germline, CDR1 is SEHNR, CDR2 FQNEAQ (reference sequence). There are 14 residues in the CDR3. The DNA for the CDR3 is TGTGCCAGCACCAGTAGCGGGAGTATCAATGAGCAGTTCTTC. This encodes CASTSSGSINEQFF.